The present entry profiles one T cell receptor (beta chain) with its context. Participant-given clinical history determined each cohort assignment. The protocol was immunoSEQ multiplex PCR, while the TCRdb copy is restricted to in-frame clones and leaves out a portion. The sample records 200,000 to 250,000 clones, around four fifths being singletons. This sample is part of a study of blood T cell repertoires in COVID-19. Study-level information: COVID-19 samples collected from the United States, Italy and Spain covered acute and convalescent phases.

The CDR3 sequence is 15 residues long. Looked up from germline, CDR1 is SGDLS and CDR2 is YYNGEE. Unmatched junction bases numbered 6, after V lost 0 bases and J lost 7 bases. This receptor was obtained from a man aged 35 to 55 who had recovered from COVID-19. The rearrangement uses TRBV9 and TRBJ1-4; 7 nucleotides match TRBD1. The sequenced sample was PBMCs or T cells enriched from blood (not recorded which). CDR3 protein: CASSVGGYRGEKLFF. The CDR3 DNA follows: TGTGCCAGCAGCGTAGGGGGATACAGGGGTGAAAAACTGTTTTTT.